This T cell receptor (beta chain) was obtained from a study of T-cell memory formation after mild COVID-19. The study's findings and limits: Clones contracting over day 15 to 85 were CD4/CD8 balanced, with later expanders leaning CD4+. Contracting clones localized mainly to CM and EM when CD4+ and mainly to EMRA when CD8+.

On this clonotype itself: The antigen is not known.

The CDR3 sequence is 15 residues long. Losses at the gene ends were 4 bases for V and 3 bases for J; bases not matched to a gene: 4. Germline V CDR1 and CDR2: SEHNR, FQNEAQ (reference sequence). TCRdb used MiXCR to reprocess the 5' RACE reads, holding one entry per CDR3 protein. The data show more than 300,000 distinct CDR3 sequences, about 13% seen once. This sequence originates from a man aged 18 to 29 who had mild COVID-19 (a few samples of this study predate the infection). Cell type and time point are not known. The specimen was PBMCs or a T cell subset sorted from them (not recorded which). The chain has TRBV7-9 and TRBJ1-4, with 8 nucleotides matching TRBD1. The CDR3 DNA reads TGTGCCAGCAGCTCAGCCAGGGGGCCTAATGAAAAACTGTTTTTT. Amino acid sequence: CASSSARGPNEKLFF.